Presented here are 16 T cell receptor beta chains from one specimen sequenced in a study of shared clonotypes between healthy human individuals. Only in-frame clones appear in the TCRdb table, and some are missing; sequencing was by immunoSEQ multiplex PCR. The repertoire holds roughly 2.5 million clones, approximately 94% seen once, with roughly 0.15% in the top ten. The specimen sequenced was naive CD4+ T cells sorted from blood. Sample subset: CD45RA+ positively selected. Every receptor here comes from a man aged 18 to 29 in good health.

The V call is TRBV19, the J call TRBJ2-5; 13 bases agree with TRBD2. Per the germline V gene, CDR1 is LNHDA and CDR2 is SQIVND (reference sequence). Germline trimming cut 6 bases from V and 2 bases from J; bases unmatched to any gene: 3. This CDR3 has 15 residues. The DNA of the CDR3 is TGTGCCAGTAGGCCGGGACTAGCGGGACAAGAGACCCAGTACTTC. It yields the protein CASRPGLAGQETQYF.

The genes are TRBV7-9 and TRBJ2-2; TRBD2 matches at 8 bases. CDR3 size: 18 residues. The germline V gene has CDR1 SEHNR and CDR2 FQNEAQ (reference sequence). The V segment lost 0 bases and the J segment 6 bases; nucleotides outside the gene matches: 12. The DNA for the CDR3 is TGTGCCAGCAGCTTAGCGCTCGGACTAGCAAATTCTGCCGGGGAGCTGTTTTTT. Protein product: CASSLALGLANSAGELFF.

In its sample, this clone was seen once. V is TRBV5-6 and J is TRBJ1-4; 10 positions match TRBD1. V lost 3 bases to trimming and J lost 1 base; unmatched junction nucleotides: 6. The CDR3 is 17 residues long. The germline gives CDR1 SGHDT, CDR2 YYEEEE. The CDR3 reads CASSSRDRGRTNEKLFF. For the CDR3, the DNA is TGTGCCAGCAGCTCCCGGGACAGGGGCCGAACTAATGAAAAACTGTTTTTT.

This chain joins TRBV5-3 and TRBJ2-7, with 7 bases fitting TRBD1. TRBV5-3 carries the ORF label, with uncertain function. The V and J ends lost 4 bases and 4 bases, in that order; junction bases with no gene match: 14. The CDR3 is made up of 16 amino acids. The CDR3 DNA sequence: TGTGCCAGAAGCCGGACCCGACATGGCAGGGGGTACGAGCAGTACTTC. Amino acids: CARSRTRHGRGYEQYF.

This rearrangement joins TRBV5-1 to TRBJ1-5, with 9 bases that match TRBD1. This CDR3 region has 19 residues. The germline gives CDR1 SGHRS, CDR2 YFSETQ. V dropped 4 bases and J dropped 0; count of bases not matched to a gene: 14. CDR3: CASSVGTGLHSTSNQPQHF. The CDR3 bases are TGCGCCAGCAGCGTCGGGACAGGGCTTCACTCTACTAGCAATCAGCCCCAGCATTTT. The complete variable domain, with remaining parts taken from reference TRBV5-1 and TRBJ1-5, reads KAGVTQTPRYLIKTRGQQVTLSCSPISGHRSVSWYQQTPGQGLQFLFEYFSETQRNKGNFPGRFSGRQFSNSRSEMNVSTLELGDSALYLCASSVGTGLHSTSNQPQHFGDGTRLSIL.

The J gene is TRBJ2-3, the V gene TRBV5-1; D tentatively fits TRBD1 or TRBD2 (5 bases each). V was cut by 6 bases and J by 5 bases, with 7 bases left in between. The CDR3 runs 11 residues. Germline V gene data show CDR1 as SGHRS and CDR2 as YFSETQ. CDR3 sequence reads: CASNGGDTQYF. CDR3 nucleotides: TGCGCCAGCAATGGGGGAGATACGCAGTATTTT.

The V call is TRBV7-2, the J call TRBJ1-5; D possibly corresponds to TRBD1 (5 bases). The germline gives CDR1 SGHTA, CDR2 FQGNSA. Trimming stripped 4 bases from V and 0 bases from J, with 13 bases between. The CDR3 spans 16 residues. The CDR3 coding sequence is TGTGCCAGCAGCTATACCGGGACTAATAGCAATCAGCCCCAGCATTTT. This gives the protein CASSYTGTNSNQPQHF.

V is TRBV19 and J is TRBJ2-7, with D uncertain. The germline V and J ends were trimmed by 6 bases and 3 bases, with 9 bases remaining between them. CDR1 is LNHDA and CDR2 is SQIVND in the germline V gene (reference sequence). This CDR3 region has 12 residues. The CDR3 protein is CASRLRIYEQYF. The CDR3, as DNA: TGTGCCAGTAGGTTACGAATCTACGAGCAGTACTTC.

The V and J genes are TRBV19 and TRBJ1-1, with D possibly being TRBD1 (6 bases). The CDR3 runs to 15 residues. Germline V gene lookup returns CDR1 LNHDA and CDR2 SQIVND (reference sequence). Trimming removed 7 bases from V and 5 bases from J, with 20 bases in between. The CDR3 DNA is TGTGCCAGTACCGCGATCCCAGGGGCCGGTACTGAAGCTTTCTTT. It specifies CASTAIPGAGTEAFF.

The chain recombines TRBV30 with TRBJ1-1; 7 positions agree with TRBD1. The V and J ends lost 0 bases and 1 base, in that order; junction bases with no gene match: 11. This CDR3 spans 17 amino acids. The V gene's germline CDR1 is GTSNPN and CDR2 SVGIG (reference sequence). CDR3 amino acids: CAWSVRLTDRQNTEAFF. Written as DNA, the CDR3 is TGTGCCTGGAGTGTACGTCTTACGGACAGGCAGAACACTGAAGCTTTCTTT.

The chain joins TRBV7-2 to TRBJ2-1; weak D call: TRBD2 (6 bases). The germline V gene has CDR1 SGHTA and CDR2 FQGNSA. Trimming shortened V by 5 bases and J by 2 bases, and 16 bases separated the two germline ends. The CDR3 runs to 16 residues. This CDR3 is CASSPPRAGTYNEQFF. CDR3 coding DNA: TGTGCCAGCAGCCCCCCTCGGGCGGGGACCTACAATGAGCAGTTCTTC.

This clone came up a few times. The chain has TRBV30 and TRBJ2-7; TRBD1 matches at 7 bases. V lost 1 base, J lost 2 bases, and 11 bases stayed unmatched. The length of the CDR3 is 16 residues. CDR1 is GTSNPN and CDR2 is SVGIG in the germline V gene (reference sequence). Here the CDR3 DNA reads TGTGCCTGGAGTGCCGAGGGGACAGTCCGGACCTACGAGCAGTACTTC. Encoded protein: CAWSAEGTVRTYEQYF.

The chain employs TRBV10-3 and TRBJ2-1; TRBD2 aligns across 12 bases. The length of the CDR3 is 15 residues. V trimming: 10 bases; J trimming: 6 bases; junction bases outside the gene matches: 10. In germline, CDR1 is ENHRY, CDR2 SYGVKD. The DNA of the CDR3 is TGTGCCACCGAAGCCCCACTAGCGGGGGGCAATGAGCAGTTCTTC. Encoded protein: CATEAPLAGGNEQFF.

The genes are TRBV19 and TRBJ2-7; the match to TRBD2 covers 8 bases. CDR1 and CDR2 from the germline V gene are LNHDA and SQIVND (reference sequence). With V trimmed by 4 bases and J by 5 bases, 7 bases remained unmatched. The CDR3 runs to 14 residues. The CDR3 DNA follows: TGTGCCAGTAGTACAAGCGGGAGATTTAACGAGCAGTACTTC. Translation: CASSTSGRFNEQYF.

CDR3 sequence: CASSTSRGGLTTRTYEQYF. The CDR3, as DNA: TGTGCCAGTAGTACCTCCCGAGGTGGGCTCACTACCCGCACCTACGAGCAGTACTTC. This chain links TRBV19 with TRBJ2-7; D not certain. The CDR3 runs to 19 residues. Trimming took 4 bases from V and 2 from J, leaving 27 bases between them. Germline CDR1 LNHDA, CDR2 SQIVND (reference sequence).

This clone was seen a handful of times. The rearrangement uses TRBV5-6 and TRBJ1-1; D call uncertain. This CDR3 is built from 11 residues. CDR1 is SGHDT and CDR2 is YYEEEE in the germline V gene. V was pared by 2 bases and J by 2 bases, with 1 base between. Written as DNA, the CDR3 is TGTGCCAGCAGCTTTAACACTGAAGCTTTCTTT. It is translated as CASSFNTEAFF.